The 23 T cell receptor beta chains below were found in one sample sequenced in a study of control samples from healthy donors and cancer patients. Data came from immunoSEQ multiplex PCR; TCRdb stores just in-frame clones and leaves some out. Of 150,000 to 200,000 clones detected, around nine tenths appear once; the ten largest clones hold 0.55% to 0.7%. The sequenced sample consisted of blood. These receptors were taken from a woman younger than 45 in good health.

The table lists this clone with a count of one. The rearrangement uses TRBV10-1 and TRBJ1-1; D uncertain. The germline V gene has CDR1 WNHNN and CDR2 SYGVQD (reference sequence). Trimming removed 6 bases at V and 2 bases at J, with 13 bases between. This CDR3 has 14 residues. This CDR3 is CASSNGFPNTEAFF. CDR3 in DNA: TGCGCCAGCAGCAATGGGTTTCCCAACACTGAAGCTTTCTTT.

The rearrangement joins TRBV10-2 to TRBJ2-1; TRBD2 agrees at 10 bases. Germline CDR1 WSHSY, CDR2 SAAADI. The ends lost 10 bases at V and 5 bases at J; junction bases unmatched: 14. The CDR3 sequence is 16 residues long. This CDR3 is CATRPSGSLYDNEQFF. The CDR3 nucleotides read TGCGCCACTAGACCTAGCGGGAGTCTGTATGACAATGAGCAGTTCTTC.

V is TRBV5-1 and J is TRBJ2-5; 7 bases line up with TRBD2. The CDR3 covers 12 residues. With 9 bases clipped from V and 4 bases from J, the junction kept 6 bases outside the gene matches. Germline values: CDR1 SGHRS, CDR2 YFSETQ. CDR3 sequence reads: CATGRVGETQYF. The CDR3 coding sequence is TGCGCCACAGGGAGGGTCGGAGAGACCCAGTACTTC.

The rearrangement links TRBV7-8 to TRBJ2-5, with D hard to call. The CDR3 spans 15 residues. V was shortened by 2 bases and J by 2 bases, with 12 bases between the two germline ends. Germline CDR1 reads SGHVS; CDR2 reads FQNEAQ. CDR3 bases: TGTGCCAGCAGCTTATGGGAAGGGTATCAAGAGACCCAGTACTTC. This codes for CASSLWEGYQETQYF.

This clone occurred once. The chain is built from TRBV5-1 and TRBJ2-1; 10 nucleotides match TRBD2. The CDR3 length is 16 residues. Germline V gene sequence: CDR1 SGHRS, CDR2 YFSETQ. The V and J ends lost 1 base and 9 bases, in that order; junction bases with no gene match: 10. The chain's CDR3 is CASSLLSLAGAVEQFF. Written as DNA, the CDR3 is TGCGCCAGCAGCTTGTTAAGCCTAGCGGGAGCGGTTGAGCAGTTCTTC. Looking up the rest from reference TRBV5-1 and TRBJ2-1 gives the full variable domain: KAGVTQTPRYLIKTRGQQVTLSCSPISGHRSVSWYQQTPGQGLQFLFEYFSETQRNKGNFPGRFSGRQFSNSRSEMNVSTLELGDSALYLCASSLLSLAGAVEQFFGPGTRLTVL.

This rearrangement joins TRBV30 to TRBJ2-1; maybe TRBD1 (9 bases). Germline loops: CDR1 GTSNPN, CDR2 SVGIG (reference sequence). V was clipped by 3 bases and J by 6 bases, with 36 bases between them. There are 21 residues in the CDR3. CDR3 bases: TGTGCCTGGAGCGGAACCCGGGACAGGGATATCGGGACTAGTGGTCGCAATGAGCAGTTCTTC. Amino acids: CAWSGTRDRDIGTSGRNEQFF.

The table lists this clone with a few counts. This chain links TRBV5-1 with TRBJ1-5; no clear D gene. V dropped 0 bases and J dropped 3 bases, with 13 bases sitting between them. This CDR3 comprises 16 residues. CDR1 SGHRS and CDR2 YFSETQ come from the germline V gene. The CDR3 nucleotides read TGCGCCAGCAGCTTGGAGGCAGGACCCTCCAATCAGCCCCAGCATTTT. The encoded protein is CASSLEAGPSNQPQHF. Looking up the rest from reference TRBV5-1 and TRBJ1-5 gives the full variable domain: KAGVTQTPRYLIKTRGQQVTLSCSPISGHRSVSWYQQTPGQGLQFLFEYFSETQRNKGNFPGRFSGRQFSNSRSEMNVSTLELGDSALYLCASSLEAGPSNQPQHFGDGTRLSIL.

The table lists this clone with a count of one. The chain is built from TRBV4-2 and TRBJ2-3; TRBD2 matches at 14 bases. V lost 4 bases, J lost 6 bases, and 9 bases stayed unmatched. This CDR3 has 17 residues. Germline CDR1 and CDR2: LGHNA and YNFKEQ. The CDR3 reads CASSPGGGLAGVDTQYF. In DNA, the CDR3 is TGTGCCAGCAGCCCAGGCGGGGGACTAGCGGGAGTTGATACGCAGTATTTT.

The chain combines TRBV6-4 with TRBJ2-1; 10 bases fit TRBD2. CDR1 and CDR2 (germline): MRHNA, SNTAGT. Trimming took 5 bases from V and 6 from J; bases not matched to a gene: 4. The CDR3 runs to 14 residues. CDR3 region: CASSLASGGNEQFF. CDR3 bases: TGTGCCAGCAGTTTGGCTAGCGGGGGCAATGAGCAGTTCTTC.

The chain joins TRBV27 to TRBJ2-1; maybe TRBD2 (6 bases). The CDR3 consists of 16 residues. The germline V gene has CDR1 MNHEY and CDR2 SMNVEV (reference sequence). With 6 bases removed from V and 10 bases from J, the gap between germline ends came to 25 bases. CDR3 residues: CASRRRGSPRTSEQFF. CDR3 in DNA: TGTGCCAGCAGACGGAGGGGCAGCCCCAGAACTAGCGAGCAGTTCTTC.

The chain couples TRBV3-1 (or the pseudogene TRBV3-2) to TRBJ2-1; D might be TRBD2 (6 bases). The CDR3 runs 16 residues. The V gene's germline CDR1 is LGHDT and CDR2 YNNKEL (reference sequence). Deletions cut 3 bases from V and 4 bases from J, with 16 bases between. CDR3 bases: TGTGCCAGCAGCCACCTGCTAGCGACCGGATACAATGAGCAGTTCTTC. It specifies CASSHLLATGYNEQFF.

The V call is TRBV13, the J call TRBJ2-7, with D possibly matching TRBD2 (5 bases). The CDR3 loop spans 13 amino acids. Trimming took 4 bases from V and 0 from J, leaving 7 bases between them. Germline-derived CDR1 and CDR2 are PRHDT and FYEKMQ (reference sequence). This chain's CDR3 is CASSSGSSYEQYF. CDR3 DNA sequence: TGTGCCAGCAGCTCTGGGAGCTCCTACGAGCAGTACTTC.

The rearrangement links TRBV7-9 to TRBJ1-1, with TRBD1 matching over 7 bases. The trim removed 1 base at V and 1 base at J, leaving 6 bases unmatched. Per germline, CDR1 SEHNR and CDR2 FQNEAQ (reference sequence). The CDR3 has 16 residues. This chain's CDR3 is CASSLGRQGGNTEAFF. Here the CDR3 DNA reads TGTGCCAGCAGCTTAGGCCGACAGGGCGGGAACACTGAAGCTTTCTTT.

This chain connects TRBV7-6 to TRBJ2-3; 7 nucleotides align to TRBD2. Per the germline V gene, CDR1 is SGHVS and CDR2 is FNYEAQ. The V segment lost 1 base and the J segment 3 bases; nucleotides outside the gene matches: 13. The CDR3 is made up of 18 amino acids. This CDR3 reads CASSLGVLREGRTDTQYF. The DNA for the CDR3 is TGTGCCAGCAGCTTAGGGGTCTTAAGGGAGGGCCGGACAGATACGCAGTATTTT.

The chain has TRBV10-2 and TRBJ2-1; TRBD2 matches 8 bases. Per the germline V gene, CDR1 is WSHSY and CDR2 is SAAADI. The trim removed 4 bases at V and 0 bases at J, leaving 5 bases unmatched. This CDR3 is built from 16 residues. The CDR3 reads CASSGREVGSYNEQFF. The CDR3 DNA reads TGCGCCAGCAGTGGGCGGGAGGTGGGCTCCTACAATGAGCAGTTCTTC.

The gene calls are TRBV7-3 and TRBJ1-2; D ambiguous. This CDR3 is 13 amino acids long. The germline V gene encodes CDR1 SGHTA and CDR2 FQGTGA. V lost 0 bases to trimming and J lost 4 bases, with 6 bases between them. CDR3: CASSLTGSYGYTF. The CDR3 nucleotides are TGTGCCAGCAGCTTAACGGGTTCCTATGGCTACACCTTC.

CDR3 amino acids: CAISESGDLNTEAFF. The CDR3 DNA is TGTGCCATCAGTGAGTCCGGGGATTTGAACACTGAAGCTTTCTTT. This chain links TRBV10-3 with TRBJ1-1; D is uncertain. Trimming took off 0 bases at V and 0 bases at J, with 8 bases between the two ends. Germline V CDR1 and CDR2: ENHRY, SYGVKD. The CDR3 contains 15 residues.

This chain links TRBV28 with TRBJ1-1, with D possibly being TRBD1 (5 bases). The ends were cut back, 0 bases at V and 8 bases at J, with 10 bases in the middle. Looked up from germline, CDR1 is MDHEN and CDR2 is SYDVKM. The CDR3 extends over 13 amino acids. The CDR3 loop reads CASSLCGGGEAFF. CDR3 nucleotide sequence: TGTGCCAGCAGTTTATGTGGGGGGGGAGAAGCTTTCTTT.

The J gene is TRBJ2-3, the V gene TRBV11-2; a weak D match, TRBD2 (5 bases). The CDR3 runs to 16 residues. Germline V gene data show CDR1 as SGHAT and CDR2 as FQNNGV. Deletions cut 1 base from V and 1 base from J, with 12 bases between. Here the CDR3 DNA reads TGTGCCAGCAGCTTAGGATTGGGAGTGGGCACAGATACGCAGTATTTT. This encodes CASSLGLGVGTDTQYF.

This chain uses TRBV10-3 with TRBJ2-7; tentative D call: TRBD2 (5 bases). The length of the CDR3 is 12 residues. In germline, CDR1 is ENHRY, CDR2 SYGVKD. V lost 7 bases, J lost 1 base, and 8 bases lay in between. CDR3 in amino acids: CAINSGSYEQYF. Written as DNA, the CDR3 is TGTGCCATCAATTCGGGGTCCTACGAGCAGTACTTC.

The rearrangement links TRBV11-2 to TRBJ2-3; D uncertain. This CDR3 has 12 residues. V was pared by 5 bases and J by 8 bases, with 11 bases between. Germline V gene lookup returns CDR1 SGHAT and CDR2 FQNNGV. The CDR3 DNA reads as TGTGCCAGCAGCCCCGGGCCGGGTACGCAGTATTTT. Residues: CASSPGPGTQYF.

CDR3 DNA sequence: TGTGCCAGCAGAGCAGTCCCGGGACAGGGTCCCGACACTGAAGCTTTCTTT. This codes for CASRAVPGQGPDTEAFF. The chain joins TRBV2 to TRBJ1-1, with 9 nucleotides matching TRBD1. Germline assignment: CDR1 SNHLY and CDR2 FYNNEI. This CDR3 region has 17 residues. The junction had 14 bases not matched to a gene; V was cut back by 6 bases and J by 3 bases. Together with reference TRBV2 and TRBJ1-1, the CDR3 gives the full variable domain: EPEVTQTPSHQVTQMGQEVILRCVPISNHLYFYWYRQILGQKVEFLVSFYNNEISEKSEIFDDQFSVERPDGSNFTLKIRSTKLEDSAMYFCASRAVPGQGPDTEAFFGQGTRLTVV.

V usage is TRBV19 and J usage is TRBJ2-5; 8 bases line up with TRBD2. J lost 5 bases, V lost 1 base, and 9 bases had no gene match. Germline CDR1 and CDR2: LNHDA and SQIVND (reference sequence). The CDR3 length is 16 residues. The chain's CDR3 is CASSIVGLAIGETQYF. As DNA, the CDR3 is TGTGCCAGTAGTATAGTTGGACTAGCAATAGGGGAGACCCAGTACTTC.